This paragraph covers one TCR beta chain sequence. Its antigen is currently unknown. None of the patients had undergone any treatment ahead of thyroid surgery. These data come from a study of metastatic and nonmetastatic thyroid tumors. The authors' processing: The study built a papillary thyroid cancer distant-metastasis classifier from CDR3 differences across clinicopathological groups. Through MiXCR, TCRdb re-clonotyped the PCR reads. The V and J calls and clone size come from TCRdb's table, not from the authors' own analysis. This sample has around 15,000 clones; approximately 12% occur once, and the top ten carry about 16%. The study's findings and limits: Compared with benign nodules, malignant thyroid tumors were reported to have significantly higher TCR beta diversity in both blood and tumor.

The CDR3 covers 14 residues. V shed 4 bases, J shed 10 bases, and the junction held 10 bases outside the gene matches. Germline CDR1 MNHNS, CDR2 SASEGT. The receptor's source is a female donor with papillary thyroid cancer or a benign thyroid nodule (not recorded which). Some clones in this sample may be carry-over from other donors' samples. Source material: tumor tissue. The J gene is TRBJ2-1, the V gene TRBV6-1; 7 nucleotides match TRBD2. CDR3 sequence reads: CASSGDWGEGEQFF. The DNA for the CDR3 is TGTGCCAGCAGTGGGGACTGGGGGGAGGGGGAGCAGTTCTTC.